A selection of T cell receptor beta chains follows, all from one sample in a study of early T cells in non-severe SARS-CoV-2 infection. Using its own MiXCR run on the 5' RACE reads, TCRdb lists one record per CDR3 protein. The table shows over 50,000 distinct CDR3 sequences, with 7% to 9% occurring only once. Sequencing input: whole blood. Receptors originate from an adult who was a healthcare worker with PCR-confirmed SARS-CoV-2 infection or an uninfected control (not recorded which). Both conserved end residues are part of each CDR3. The D gene is left open where the match is weak. Only part of the rows carry a size: once, few, many, or a class if the clone is expanded.

d_call	j_call	v_call	clone_size	cdr3_nt	cdr3_aa
-	TRBJ2-3	TRBV20-1	many	TGCAGTGCTAGATTGTATCACACAGATACGCAGTATTTT	CSARLYHTDTQYF
-	TRBJ2-3	TRBV20-1	-	TGCAGTGCCCGAGAGGGGGGTAACACAGATACGCAGTATTTT	CSAREGGNTDTQYF
-	TRBJ1-6	TRBV20-1	many	TGCAGTGCTAGAGGGGGGCACCGCAATTCACCCCTCCACTTT	CSARGGHRNSPLHF
-	TRBJ1-1	TRBV20-1	few	TGCAGTGCTAGTATTTCACACGGGCGGAGGAACACTGAAGCTTTCTTT	CSASISHGRRNTEAFF
-	TRBJ2-7	TRBV7-2	-	TGTGCCAGCAGCGCCCCCCTAAGAGAGCAGTACTTC	CASSAPLREQYF
-	TRBJ2-5	TRBV9	-	TGTGCCAGCAGCCAAGATCCAAGGTTGGGGACGGATGAAGAGACCCAGTACTTC	CASSQDPRLGTDEETQYF
-	TRBJ2-7	TRBV5-1	few	TGCGCCAGCAGCTTGGGAGGCGGGAACGAGCAGTACTTC	CASSLGGGNEQYF
TRBD2	TRBJ2-1	TRBV7-2	many	TGTGCCAGCAGCGCTCCTAGCGGGAGCGATGAGCAGTTCTTC	CASSAPSGSDEQFF
-	TRBJ2-5	TRBV7-9	medium-sized	TGTGCCAGCAGCTTAGTAGGTGGCTACCAAGAGACCCAGTACTTC	CASSLVGGYQETQYF
-	TRBJ2-7	TRBV7-9	many	TGTGCCAGCAGCCCAATCTCAAGACAGACGATCTCCTACGAGCAGTACTTC	CASSPISRQTISYEQYF
-	TRBJ2-7	TRBV20-1	many	TGCAGTGCTAGCGAGGGGGGTTACGAGCAGTACTTC	CSASEGGYEQYF
-	TRBJ1-2	TRBV10-3	few	TGTGCCATCAGTGATGTCAGGGACGGCTATGGCTACACCTTC	CAISDVRDGYGYTF
-	TRBJ1-5	TRBV6-5	few	TGTGCCACCCACCAGGGGCTCTATAGCAATCAGCCCCAGCATTTT	CATHQGLYSNQPQHF
-	TRBJ2-1	TRBV28	many	TGTGCCAGCAGTCCATACTACAATGAGCAGTTCTTC	CASSPYYNEQFF
-	TRBJ1-4	TRBV11-2	many	TGTGCCAGCAGCTTAGTGGGGACTAATGAAAAACTGTTTTTT	CASSLVGTNEKLFF
-	TRBJ2-7	TRBV5-6	few	TGTGCCAGCAGCGCTACAGGAAAAAGCTCCTACGAGCAGTACTTC	CASSATGKSSYEQYF
-	TRBJ2-5	TRBV20-1	few	TGCAGTGCTAGAGAGGCGGGTTGGGGAACCCAGTACTTC	CSAREAGWGTQYF
-	TRBJ1-1	TRBV6-2/TRBV6-3	few	TGTGCCAGCAGTTATGTAGGCAGCACTGAAGCTTTCTTT	CASSYVGSTEAFF
TRBD1	TRBJ2-1	TRBV11-3	-	TGTGCCAGCACCGCGGGACAGGGCCACAATGAGCAGTTCTTC	CASTAGQGHNEQFF
-	TRBJ2-2	TRBV7-9	many	TGTGCCAGCAGCCCCCGGACAGCTAACACCGGGGAGCTGTTTTTT	CASSPRTANTGELFF